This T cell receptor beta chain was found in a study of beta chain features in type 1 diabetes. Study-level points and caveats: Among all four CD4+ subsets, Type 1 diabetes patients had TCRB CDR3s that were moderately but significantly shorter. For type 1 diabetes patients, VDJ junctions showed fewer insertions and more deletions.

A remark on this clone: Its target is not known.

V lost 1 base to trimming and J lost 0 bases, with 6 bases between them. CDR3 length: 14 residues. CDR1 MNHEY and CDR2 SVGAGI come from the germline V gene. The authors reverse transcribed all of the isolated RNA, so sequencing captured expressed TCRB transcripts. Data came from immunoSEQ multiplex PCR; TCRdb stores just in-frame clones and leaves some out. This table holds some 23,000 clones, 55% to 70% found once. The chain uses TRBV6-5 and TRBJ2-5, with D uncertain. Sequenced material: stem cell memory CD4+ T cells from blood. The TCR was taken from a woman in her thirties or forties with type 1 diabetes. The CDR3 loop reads CASSYWADQETQYF. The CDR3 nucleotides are TGTGCCAGCAGTTACTGGGCAGACCAAGAGACCCAGTACTTC.